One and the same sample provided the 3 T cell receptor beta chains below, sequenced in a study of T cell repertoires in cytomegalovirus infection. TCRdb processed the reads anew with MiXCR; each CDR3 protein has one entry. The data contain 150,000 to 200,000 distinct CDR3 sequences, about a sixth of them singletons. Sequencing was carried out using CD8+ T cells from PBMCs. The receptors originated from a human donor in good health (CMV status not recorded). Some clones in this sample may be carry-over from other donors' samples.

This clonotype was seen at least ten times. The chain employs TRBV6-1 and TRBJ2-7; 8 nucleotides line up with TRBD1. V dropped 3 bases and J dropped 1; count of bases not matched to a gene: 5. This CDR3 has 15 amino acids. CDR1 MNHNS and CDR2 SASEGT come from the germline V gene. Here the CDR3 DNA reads TGTGCCAGCAGTGATGAGGGGACAGGTTCCTACGAGCAGTACTTC. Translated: CASSDEGTGSYEQYF.

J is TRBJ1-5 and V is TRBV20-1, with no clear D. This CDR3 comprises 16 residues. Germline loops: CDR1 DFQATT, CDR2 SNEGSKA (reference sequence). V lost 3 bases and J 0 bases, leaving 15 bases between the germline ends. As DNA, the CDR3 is TGCAGTGCTAGGGTCTTTTGGACGGATAGCAATCAGCCCCAGCATTTT. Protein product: CSARVFWTDSNQPQHF.

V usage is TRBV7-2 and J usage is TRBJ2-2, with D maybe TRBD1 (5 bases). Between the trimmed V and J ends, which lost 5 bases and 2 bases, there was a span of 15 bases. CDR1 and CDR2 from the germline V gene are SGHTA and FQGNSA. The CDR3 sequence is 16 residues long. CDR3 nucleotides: TGTGCCAGCAGCCAACGGCCGACAGTAAACACCGGGGAGCTGTTTTTT. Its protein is CASSQRPTVNTGELFF.